The next 29 T cell receptor beta chains were all read from a single sample in a study of blood T cell repertoires in COVID-19. Assay used: immunoSEQ multiplex PCR; TCRdb lists only in-frame clones, some missing. The sample has 300,000 or so clones; approximately 88% are singletons. The specimen sequenced was peripheral blood. All receptors come from a woman aged 25-40 years who had recovered from COVID-19.

The genes are TRBV3-1 (or the pseudogene TRBV3-2) and TRBJ2-2, with 8 bases lining up with TRBD1. The CDR3 sequence is 15 residues long. J lost 4 bases, V lost 3 bases, and 4 bases had no gene match. The germline CDR1 and CDR2 sequences are LGHDT and YNNKEL (reference sequence). For the CDR3, the DNA is TGTGCCAGCAGCCACCGGGACAGGCCCACCGGGGAGCTGTTTTTT. This translates into CASSHRDRPTGELFF.

A single count supports this clone. The gene calls are TRBV19 and TRBJ1-5; 11 nucleotides match TRBD1. The germline CDR1 and CDR2 sequences are LNHDA and SQIVND (reference sequence). The CDR3 extends over 18 amino acids. After removal of 4 bases from V and 1 base from J, the junction contained 9 bases not matched to a gene. The CDR3 is CASSTLDRGLGSNQPQHF. The CDR3 DNA reads TGTGCCAGTAGTACTTTGGACAGGGGGCTGGGGAGCAATCAGCCCCAGCATTTT. Full variable domain (rest looked up from reference TRBV19 and TRBJ1-5): DGGITQSPKYLFRKEGQNVTLSCEQNLNHDAMYWYRQDPGQGLRLIYYSQIVNDFQKGDIAEGYSVSREKKESFPLTVTSAQKNPTAFYLCASSTLDRGLGSNQPQHFGDGTRLSIL.

The V gene is TRBV28, the J gene TRBJ1-4; 11 nucleotides agree with TRBD1. CDR3 length: 18 amino acids. Per germline, CDR1 MDHEN and CDR2 SYDVKM. The J segment lost 2 bases and the V segment lost 6 bases, leaving 11 bases of the junction unmatched. CDR3 DNA: TGTGCCAGCAGCGAACCCGGACAGGGGGCGCCCACTAATGAAAAACTGTTTTTT. Residues: CASSEPGQGAPTNEKLFF.

The chain uses TRBV2 and TRBJ2-2, with TRBD1 as a possible D gene (6 bases). The CDR3 length is 15 residues. Trimming pared 1 base from V and 4 bases from J, leaving 10 bases between. Germline V CDR1 and CDR2: SNHLY, FYNNEI. CDR3 coding DNA: TGTGCCAGCAGTGAAGACAGGGTGGGCACCGGGGAGCTGTTTTTT. Translating it yields CASSEDRVGTGELFF.

The rearrangement links TRBV7-9 to TRBJ2-2; a weak D match, TRBD2 (5 bases). Germline V lookup: CDR1 SEHNR, CDR2 FQNEAQ (reference sequence). With 1 base removed from V and 6 bases from J, the gap between germline ends came to 6 bases. The CDR3 has 13 residues. The CDR3 region has the DNA TGTGCCAGCAGCTTAGTCGGGGCCGGGGAGCTGTTTTTT. Amino acid sequence: CASSLVGAGELFF.

The chain has TRBV5-8 and TRBJ2-3; 10 bases fit TRBD2. Per the germline V gene, CDR1 is SGHTS and CDR2 is YDEGEE. The CDR3 is made up of 14 amino acids. Germline trimming cut 2 bases from V and 4 bases from J; bases unmatched to any gene: 1. DNA of the CDR3: TGTGCCAGCAGCTTTGGACTAGCGGCAGATACGCAGTATTTT. It codes for CASSFGLAADTQYF.

The gene calls are TRBV27 and TRBJ1-3; D unclear. CDR3 length equals 14 residues. Germline V gives CDR1 MNHEY, CDR2 SMNVEV (reference sequence). Trimming removed 5 bases at V and 1 base at J, with 9 bases between. CDR3 bases: TGTGCCAGCAGTCCTAGCATATCTGGAAACACCATATATTTT. Encoded protein: CASSPSISGNTIYF.

The rearrangement links TRBV9 to TRBJ2-5; TRBD1 aligns across 7 bases. The length of the CDR3 is 16 residues. Losses at the gene ends were 7 bases for V and 1 base for J; bases not matched to a gene: 13. Germline lookup yields CDR1 SGDLS and CDR2 YYNGEE. The CDR3 region has the DNA TGTGCCAGCGGCCCCGGGCAGGGGGTAGTCCAAGAGACCCAGTACTTC. Translation: CASGPGQGVVQETQYF.

The gene calls are TRBV27 and TRBJ2-5; a possible D gene is TRBD1 (6 bases). CDR1 and CDR2 (germline): MNHEY, SMNVEV (reference sequence). CDR3 size: 17 residues. V was shortened by 5 bases and J by 1 base, with 20 bases between the two germline ends. The CDR3 nucleotides read TGTGCCAGCAGTCCACTTCGACAGGACCCCATCCAAGAGACCCAGTACTTC. It translates to CASSPLRQDPIQETQYF.

This sequence joins TRBV10-2 and TRBJ2-3, with 7 bases aligning to TRBD1. V trimming: 5 bases; J trimming: 0 bases; junction bases outside the gene matches: 17. The CDR3 runs 19 residues. Germline loops: CDR1 WSHSY, CDR2 SAAADI. The CDR3 loop is CASSFMGQTTFISTDTQYF. In DNA, the CDR3 is TGCGCCAGCAGTTTCATGGGACAGACAACCTTTATTAGCACAGATACGCAGTATTTT.

This chain connects TRBV7-8 to TRBJ2-5, with 7 bases matching TRBD1. Germline loops: CDR1 SGHVS, CDR2 FQNEAQ. V dropped 0 bases and J dropped 3; count of bases not matched to a gene: 10. The CDR3 contains 17 residues. The CDR3 here is CASSLARDRARKETQYF. The CDR3 DNA reads TGTGCCAGCAGCTTAGCGCGAGACAGGGCGAGAAAAGAGACCCAGTACTTC. The variable domain in full, completed from reference TRBV7-8 and TRBJ2-5, reads GAGVSQSPRYKVAKRGQDVALRCDPISGHVSLFWYQQALGQGPEFLTYFQNEAQLDKSGLPSDRFFAERPEGSVSTLKIQRTQQEDSAVYLCASSLARDRARKETQYFGPGTRLLVL.

The chain has TRBV19 and TRBJ2-7; D is uncertain. Trimming took off 6 bases at V and 0 bases at J, with 12 bases between the two ends. From germline, CDR1 is LNHDA and CDR2 SQIVND (reference sequence). The CDR3 runs to 14 residues. The CDR3 sequence is CASRRDKSSYEQYF. DNA for the CDR3: TGTGCCAGTAGGAGAGACAAGAGCTCCTACGAGCAGTACTTC. Together with reference TRBV19 and TRBJ2-7, the CDR3 gives the full variable domain: DGGITQSPKYLFRKEGQNVTLSCEQNLNHDAMYWYRQDPGQGLRLIYYSQIVNDFQKGDIAEGYSVSREKKESFPLTVTSAQKNPTAFYLCASRRDKSSYEQYFGPGTRLTVT.

The chain carries TRBV7-2 and TRBJ2-2; TRBD2 matches 9 bases. CDR1 and CDR2 from the germline V gene are SGHTA and FQGNSA. V shed 5 bases, J shed 0 bases, and the junction held 7 bases outside the gene matches. The CDR3 totals 17 residues. This CDR3 reads CASSPVSGGPNTGELFF. The CDR3 DNA is TGTGCCAGCAGCCCCGTTAGCGGGGGCCCGAACACCGGGGAGCTGTTTTTT.

This clone was picked up a small number of times. Here the CDR3 reads CASSLPHGGEQFF. DNA of the CDR3: TGTGCCAGCAGCTTACCCCACGGGGGTGAGCAGTTCTTC. The genes are TRBV11-3 and TRBJ2-1; D is perhaps TRBD2 (6 bases). V dropped 2 bases and J dropped 9 bases, with 11 bases sitting between them. This CDR3 spans 13 amino acids. Germline CDR1 is SGHNT and CDR2 is YENEEA.

The chain joins TRBV7-3 to TRBJ1-1; D remains ambiguous. The CDR3 extends over 14 amino acids. The V end lost 3 bases, the J end lost 5 bases, and 13 bases lay between the germline ends. The germline V gene encodes CDR1 SGHTA and CDR2 FQGTGA. CDR3 DNA: TGTGCCAGCAGCTTCGGCGGTCCGGGGACTGAAGCTTTCTTT. This encodes CASSFGGPGTEAFF.

The CDR3 coding sequence is TGTGCCAGCAGTTTGGGCACAGGGAATGAGCAGTTCTTC. Amino acids: CASSLGTGNEQFF. The V and J genes are TRBV28 and TRBJ2-1; maybe TRBD1 (6 bases). CDR1 is MDHEN, CDR2 SYDVKM, per germline. The V end was cut by 3 bases, the J end by 7 bases, with 10 bases between. This CDR3 is 13 amino acids long.

This clone was counted a few times. The chain is built from TRBV11-1 and TRBJ1-2; 7 bases fit TRBD1. V was clipped by 5 bases and J by 0 bases; unmatched bases: 6. Germline CDR1 SGHAT, CDR2 FQDESV (reference sequence). CDR3 length equals 15 residues. CDR3 amino acids: CASSRNRGTNYGYTF. The CDR3 region has the DNA TGTGCCAGCAGCCGAAACAGGGGAACTAACTATGGCTACACCTTC.

This clone was picked up one time. The chain recombines TRBV2 with TRBJ1-1, with D possibly TRBD1 on 6 matching bases. The CDR3 contains 12 residues. With 7 bases removed from V and 4 bases from J, the gap between germline ends came to 10 bases. The germline CDR1 and CDR2 sequences are SNHLY and FYNNEI. The CDR3 DNA reads as TGTGCCAGCAAACGGGGGGCCACTGAAGCTTTCTTT. Translation: CASKRGATEAFF.

The rearrangement uses TRBV3-1 (or the pseudogene TRBV3-2) and TRBJ1-5, with no clear D. The CDR3 length is 17 residues. Germline V gene lookup returns CDR1 LGHDT and CDR2 YNNKEL (reference sequence). Trimming left V 1 base short and J 4 bases short, with 17 bases between. This CDR3 reads CASSQGLGTATNQPQHF. The CDR3 DNA is TGTGCCAGCAGCCAAGGGTTAGGAACAGCTACAAATCAGCCCCAGCATTTT.

Here the CDR3 DNA reads TGTGCCAGCAGTGAAACGGACAGGGGCTACAATGAGCAGTTCTTC. It yields the protein CASSETDRGYNEQFF. The V and J genes are TRBV6-1 and TRBJ2-1, with TRBD1 matching 9 bases. The CDR3 extends over 15 amino acids. The V and J ends lost 2 bases and 3 bases, in that order; junction bases with no gene match: 2. Per germline, CDR1 MNHNS and CDR2 SASEGT.

The DNA for the CDR3 is TGTGCCAGCAGCTCCCCAGGGGCTGGAAACACCATATATTTT. This translates into CASSSPGAGNTIYF. V usage is TRBV7-2 and J usage is TRBJ1-3; tentative D call: TRBD1 (6 bases). Germline assignment: CDR1 SGHTA and CDR2 FQGNSA. V lost 4 bases and J 2 bases, leaving 9 bases between the germline ends. This CDR3 is built from 14 residues. The full variable domain, completed using reference TRBV7-2 and TRBJ1-3, is GAGVSQSPSNKVTEKGKDVELRCDPISGHTALYWYRQSLGQGLEFLIYFQGNSAPDKSGLPSDRFSAERTGGSVSTLTIQRTQQEDSAVYLCASSSPGAGNTIYFGEGSWLTVV.

The chain joins TRBV9 to TRBJ1-5, with D perhaps TRBD1 (6 bases). The CDR3 totals 16 residues. Germline CDR1 reads SGDLS; CDR2 reads YYNGEE. The V end was cut by 3 bases, the J end by 2 bases, with 15 bases between. The DNA of the CDR3 is TGTGCCAGCAGCGGGGGGCAGGGTTCGGGCAATCAGCCCCAGCATTTT. This codes for CASSGGQGSGNQPQHF.

This chain links TRBV28 with TRBJ2-3, with 8 positions matching TRBD2. The CDR3 extends over 14 amino acids. V shed 4 bases and J 5 bases; nucleotides not matched to a gene: 5. Germline V gene data show CDR1 as MDHEN and CDR2 as SYDVKM. CDR3 protein: CASSSPGGRDTQYF. CDR3 nucleotides: TGTGCCAGCAGTTCCCCGGGGGGGCGAGATACGCAGTATTTT.

The DNA for the CDR3 is TGTGCCAGCAGCGTTAGCGGGACAGACTATGGCTACACCTTC. It encodes CASSVSGTDYGYTF. This chain links TRBV9 with TRBJ1-2, with 7 nucleotides matching TRBD1. This CDR3 has 14 residues. The germline V gene encodes CDR1 SGDLS and CDR2 YYNGEE. V shed 2 bases and J 3 bases; nucleotides not matched to a gene: 4.

The chain joins TRBV3-1 (or the pseudogene TRBV3-2) to TRBJ2-7; TRBD2 agrees at 11 bases. The germline V gene has CDR1 LGHDT and CDR2 YNNKEL (reference sequence). CDR3 size: 15 residues. With V trimmed by 3 bases and J by 7 bases, 8 bases remained unmatched. The DNA of the CDR3 is TGTGCCAGCAGCCACCCTAGCGGGGGGACCAGAGAGCAGTACTTC. Translation: CASSHPSGGTREQYF.

This sequence joins TRBV28 and TRBJ1-2; D is ambiguous. The ends were cut back, 3 bases at V and 0 bases at J, with 17 bases in the middle. Germline V gene sequence: CDR1 MDHEN, CDR2 SYDVKM. The CDR3 runs to 17 residues. The CDR3 here is CASSFPGRIGANYGYTF. CDR3 sequence (DNA): TGTGCCAGCAGTTTCCCGGGAAGAATTGGGGCTAACTATGGCTACACCTTC.

The chain recombines TRBV13 with TRBJ1-2, with 7 bases lining up with TRBD1. The CDR3 has 15 amino acids. Germline-derived CDR1 and CDR2 are PRHDT and FYEKMQ (reference sequence). Trimming removed 5 bases from V and 2 bases from J; junction bases left unmatched: 8. The CDR3 DNA reads TGTGCCAGCAGCCCCGGGGACAGCCGCAACTATGGCTACACCTTC. This encodes CASSPGDSRNYGYTF.

This chain joins TRBV5-6 and TRBJ2-3; 8 nucleotides agree with TRBD1. The CDR3 extends over 16 amino acids. CDR1 SGHDT and CDR2 YYEEEE come from the germline V gene. With 3 bases clipped from V and 1 base from J, the junction kept 7 bases outside the gene matches. In DNA form, the CDR3 reads TGTGCCAGCAGCTATGACAGGGGCACCGGCACAGATACGCAGTATTTT. Translation gives CASSYDRGTGTDTQYF.

This chain joins TRBV7-9 and TRBJ2-2; D may be TRBD1 (5 bases). Germline CDR1 is SEHNR and CDR2 is FQNEAQ (reference sequence). Trimming took 5 bases from V and 0 from J, leaving 13 bases between them. The CDR3 is 16 residues long. The CDR3 protein is CASSQPTDPNTGELFF. CDR3 in DNA: TGTGCCAGCAGCCAACCGACAGACCCGAACACCGGGGAGCTGTTTTTT.